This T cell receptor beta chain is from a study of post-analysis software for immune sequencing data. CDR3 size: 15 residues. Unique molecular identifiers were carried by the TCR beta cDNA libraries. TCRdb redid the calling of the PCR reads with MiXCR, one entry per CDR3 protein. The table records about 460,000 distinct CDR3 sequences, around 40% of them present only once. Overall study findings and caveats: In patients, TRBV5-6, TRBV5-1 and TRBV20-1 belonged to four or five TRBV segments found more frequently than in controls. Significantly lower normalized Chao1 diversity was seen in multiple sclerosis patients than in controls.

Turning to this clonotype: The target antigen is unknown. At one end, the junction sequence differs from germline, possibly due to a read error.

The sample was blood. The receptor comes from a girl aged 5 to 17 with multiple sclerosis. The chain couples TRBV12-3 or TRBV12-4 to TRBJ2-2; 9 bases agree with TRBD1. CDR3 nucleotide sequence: TGTGCCAGCAGTTCCGGACAGGGGAACACCGGGGAGCGGTTTTTT. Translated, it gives CASSSGQGNTGERFF.